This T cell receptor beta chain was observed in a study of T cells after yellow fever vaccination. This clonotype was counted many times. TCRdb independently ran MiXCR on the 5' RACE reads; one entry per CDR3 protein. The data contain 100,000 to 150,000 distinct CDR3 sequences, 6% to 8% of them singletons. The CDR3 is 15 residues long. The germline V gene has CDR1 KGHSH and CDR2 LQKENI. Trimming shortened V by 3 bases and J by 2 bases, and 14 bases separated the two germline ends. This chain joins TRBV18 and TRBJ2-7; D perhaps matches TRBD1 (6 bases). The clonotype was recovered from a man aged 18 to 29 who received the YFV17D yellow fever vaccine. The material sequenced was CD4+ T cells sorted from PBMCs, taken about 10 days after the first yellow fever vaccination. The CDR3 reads CASSPDSANTYEQYF. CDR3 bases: TGTGCCAGCTCACCGGACAGTGCTAATACCTACGAGCAGTACTTC.